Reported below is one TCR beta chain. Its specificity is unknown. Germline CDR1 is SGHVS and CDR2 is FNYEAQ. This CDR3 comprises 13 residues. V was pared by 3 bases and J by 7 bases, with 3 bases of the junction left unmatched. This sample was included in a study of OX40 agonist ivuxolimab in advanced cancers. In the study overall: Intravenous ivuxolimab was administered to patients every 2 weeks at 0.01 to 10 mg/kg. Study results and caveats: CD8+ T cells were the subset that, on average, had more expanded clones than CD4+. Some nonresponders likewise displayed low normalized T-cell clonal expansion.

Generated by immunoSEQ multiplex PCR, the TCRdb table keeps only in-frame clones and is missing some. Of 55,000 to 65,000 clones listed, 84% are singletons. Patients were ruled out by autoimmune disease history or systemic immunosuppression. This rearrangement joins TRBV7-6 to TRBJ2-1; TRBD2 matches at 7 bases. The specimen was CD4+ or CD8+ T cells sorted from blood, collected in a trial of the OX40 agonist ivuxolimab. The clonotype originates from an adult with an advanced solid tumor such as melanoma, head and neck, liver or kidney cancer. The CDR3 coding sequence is TGTGCCAGCAGCTTTAGCGGGTTAAATGAGCAGTTCTTC. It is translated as CASSFSGLNEQFF. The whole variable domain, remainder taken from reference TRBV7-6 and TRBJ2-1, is GAGVSQSPRYKVTKRGQDVALRCDPISGHVSLYWYRQALGQGPEFLTYFNYEAQQDKSGLPNDRFSAERPEGSISTLTIQRTEQRDSAMYRCASSFSGLNEQFFGPGTRLTVL.